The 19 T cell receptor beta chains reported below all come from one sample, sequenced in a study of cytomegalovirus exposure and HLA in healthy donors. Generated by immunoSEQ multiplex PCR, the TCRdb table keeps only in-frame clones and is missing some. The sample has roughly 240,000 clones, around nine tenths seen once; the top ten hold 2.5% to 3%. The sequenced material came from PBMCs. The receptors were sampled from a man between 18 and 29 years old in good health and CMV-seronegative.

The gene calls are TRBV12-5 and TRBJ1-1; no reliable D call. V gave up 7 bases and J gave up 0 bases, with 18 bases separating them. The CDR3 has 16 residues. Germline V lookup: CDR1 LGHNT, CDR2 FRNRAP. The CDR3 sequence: CASANSRRGMNTEAFF. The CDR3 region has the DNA TGTGCTAGTGCCAACTCAAGGAGAGGGATGAACACTGAAGCTTTCTTT.

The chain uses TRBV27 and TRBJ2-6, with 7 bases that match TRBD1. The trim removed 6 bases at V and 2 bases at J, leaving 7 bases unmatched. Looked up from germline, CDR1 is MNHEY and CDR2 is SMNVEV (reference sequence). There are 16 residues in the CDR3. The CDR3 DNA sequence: TGTGCCAGCAGGGCCAGACAGGGTCCTGGGGCCAACGTCCTGACTTTC. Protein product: CASRARQGPGANVLTF.

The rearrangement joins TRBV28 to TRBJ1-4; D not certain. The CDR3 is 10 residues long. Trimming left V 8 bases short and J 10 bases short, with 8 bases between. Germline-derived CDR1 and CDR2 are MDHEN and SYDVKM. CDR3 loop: CASGNRKLFF. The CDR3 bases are TGTGCCAGCGGTAACAGAAAACTGTTTTTT.

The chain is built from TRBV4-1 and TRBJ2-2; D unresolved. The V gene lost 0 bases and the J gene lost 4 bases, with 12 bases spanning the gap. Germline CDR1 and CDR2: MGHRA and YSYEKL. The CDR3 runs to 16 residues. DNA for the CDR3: TGCGCCAGCAGCCAAGACAGGTCGCAGGCCACCGGGGAGCTGTTTTTT. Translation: CASSQDRSQATGELFF.

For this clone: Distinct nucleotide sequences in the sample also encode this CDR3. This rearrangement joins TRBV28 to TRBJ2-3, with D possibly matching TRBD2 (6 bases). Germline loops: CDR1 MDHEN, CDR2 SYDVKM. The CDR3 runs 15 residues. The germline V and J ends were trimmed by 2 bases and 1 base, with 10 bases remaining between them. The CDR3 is CASSLLAGRTDTQYF. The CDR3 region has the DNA TGTGCCAGCAGTTTACTCGCGGGGCGCACAGATACGCAGTATTTT.

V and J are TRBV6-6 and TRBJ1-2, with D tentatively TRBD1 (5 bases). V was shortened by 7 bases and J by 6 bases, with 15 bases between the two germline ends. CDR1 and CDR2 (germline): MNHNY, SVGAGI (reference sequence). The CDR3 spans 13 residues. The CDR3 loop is CASTEPGPHGYTF. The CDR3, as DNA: TGTGCCAGCACCGAACCAGGGCCCCATGGCTACACCTTC.

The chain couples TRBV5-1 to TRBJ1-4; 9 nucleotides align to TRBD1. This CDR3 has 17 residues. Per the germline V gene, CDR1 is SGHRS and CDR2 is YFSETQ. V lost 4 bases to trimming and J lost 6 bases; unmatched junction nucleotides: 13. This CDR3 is CASSPIGTGREDEKLFF. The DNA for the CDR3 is TGCGCCAGCAGCCCAATCGGGACAGGGAGGGAAGATGAAAAACTGTTTTTT.

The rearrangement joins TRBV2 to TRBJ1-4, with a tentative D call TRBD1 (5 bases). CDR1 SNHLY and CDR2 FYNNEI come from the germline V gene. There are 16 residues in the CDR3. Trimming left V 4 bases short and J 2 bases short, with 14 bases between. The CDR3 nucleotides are TGTGCCAGCAGTGTCGGCAGGGAAGGGACTAATGAAAAACTGTTTTTT. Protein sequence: CASSVGREGTNEKLFF.

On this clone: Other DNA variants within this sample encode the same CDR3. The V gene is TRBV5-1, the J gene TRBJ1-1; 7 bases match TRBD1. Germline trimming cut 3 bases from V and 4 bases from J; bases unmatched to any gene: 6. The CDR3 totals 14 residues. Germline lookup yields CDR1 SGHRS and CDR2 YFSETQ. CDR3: CASSSDRVGTEAFF. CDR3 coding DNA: TGCGCCAGCAGCTCCGACAGGGTTGGCACTGAAGCTTTCTTT.

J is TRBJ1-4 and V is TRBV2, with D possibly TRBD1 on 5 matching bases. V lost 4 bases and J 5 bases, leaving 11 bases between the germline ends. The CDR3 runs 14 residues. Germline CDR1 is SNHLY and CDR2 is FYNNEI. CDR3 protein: CASSAGIGNEKLFF. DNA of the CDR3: TGTGCCAGCAGTGCAGGGATAGGGAATGAAAAACTGTTTTTT.

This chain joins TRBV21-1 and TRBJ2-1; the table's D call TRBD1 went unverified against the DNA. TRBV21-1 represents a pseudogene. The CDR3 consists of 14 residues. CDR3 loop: CASPSADREDEQFF. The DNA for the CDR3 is TGTGCCAGCCCCTCCGCGGACAGGGAAGATGAGCAGTTCTTC.

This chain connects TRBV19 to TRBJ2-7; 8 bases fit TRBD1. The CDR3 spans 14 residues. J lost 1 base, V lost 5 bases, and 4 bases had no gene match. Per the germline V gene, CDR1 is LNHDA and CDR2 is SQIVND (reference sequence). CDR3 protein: CASSPGQVSYEQYF. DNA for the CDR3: TGTGCCAGTAGTCCGGGACAGGTGTCCTACGAGCAGTACTTC.

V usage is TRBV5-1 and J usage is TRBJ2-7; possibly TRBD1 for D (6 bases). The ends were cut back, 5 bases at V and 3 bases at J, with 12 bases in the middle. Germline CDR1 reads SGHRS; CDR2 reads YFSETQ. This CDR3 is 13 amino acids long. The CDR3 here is CASRGAGFYEQYF. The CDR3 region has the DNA TGCGCCAGCAGGGGGGCCGGGTTCTACGAGCAGTACTTC.

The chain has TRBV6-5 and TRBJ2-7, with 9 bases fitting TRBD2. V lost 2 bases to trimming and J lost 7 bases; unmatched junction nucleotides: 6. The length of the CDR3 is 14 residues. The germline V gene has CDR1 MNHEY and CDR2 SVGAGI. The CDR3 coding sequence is TGTGCCAGCAGTTACGGCGGGAGGGGTGGGGAGCAGTACTTC. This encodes CASSYGGRGGEQYF.

CDR3 in DNA: TGCGCCAGCAGCCAAGGGGGAACAGGGTTTCAGACGGCAACTAATGAAAAACTGTTTTTT. It encodes CASSQGGTGFQTATNEKLFF. This chain uses TRBV4-1 with TRBJ1-4, with D maybe TRBD1 (6 bases). Germline lookup yields CDR1 MGHRA and CDR2 YSYEKL. This CDR3 region has 20 residues. The germline V and J ends were trimmed by 1 base and 0 bases, with 21 bases remaining between them.

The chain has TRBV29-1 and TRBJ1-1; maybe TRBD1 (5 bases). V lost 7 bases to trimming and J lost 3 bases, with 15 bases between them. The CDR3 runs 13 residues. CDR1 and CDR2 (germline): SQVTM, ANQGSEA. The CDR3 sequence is CSAYQGLDTEAFF. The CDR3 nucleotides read TGCAGCGCATACCAGGGCTTGGACACTGAAGCTTTCTTT.

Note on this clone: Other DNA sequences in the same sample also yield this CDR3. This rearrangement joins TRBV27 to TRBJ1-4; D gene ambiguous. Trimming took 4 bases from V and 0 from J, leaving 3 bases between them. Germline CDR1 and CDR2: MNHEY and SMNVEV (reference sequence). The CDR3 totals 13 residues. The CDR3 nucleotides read TGTGCCAGCAGTTCCACAACTAATGAAAAACTGTTTTTT. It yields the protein CASSSTTNEKLFF.

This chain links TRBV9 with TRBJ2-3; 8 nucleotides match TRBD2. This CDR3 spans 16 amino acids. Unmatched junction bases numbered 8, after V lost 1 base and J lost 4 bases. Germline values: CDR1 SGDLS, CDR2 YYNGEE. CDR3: CASSVTSGSWSDTQYF. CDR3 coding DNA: TGTGCCAGCAGCGTAACAAGCGGGAGTTGGTCAGATACGCAGTATTTT. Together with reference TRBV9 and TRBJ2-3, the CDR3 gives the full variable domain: DSGVTQTPKHLITATGQRVTLRCSPRSGDLSVYWYQQSLDQGLQFLIQYYNGEERAKGNILERFSAQQFPDLHSELNLSSLELGDSALYFCASSVTSGSWSDTQYFGPGTRLTVL.

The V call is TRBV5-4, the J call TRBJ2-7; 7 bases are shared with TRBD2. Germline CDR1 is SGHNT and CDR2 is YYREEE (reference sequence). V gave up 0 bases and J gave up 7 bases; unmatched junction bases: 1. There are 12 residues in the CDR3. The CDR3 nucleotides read TGTGCCAGCAGCTTGGCGGGGGGTGAGCAGTACTTC. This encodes CASSLAGGEQYF. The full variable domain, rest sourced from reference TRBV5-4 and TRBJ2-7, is ETGVTQSPTHLIKTRGQQVTLRCSSQSGHNTVSWYQQALGQGPQFIFQYYREEENGRGNFPPRFSGLQFPNYSSELNVNALELDDSALYLCASSLAGGEQYFGPGTRLTVT.